This T cell receptor beta chain was found in a study of T cell changes during pregnancy in multiple sclerosis. The germline gives CDR1 SNHLY, CDR2 FYNNEI. With 6 bases removed from V and 3 bases from J, the gap between germline ends came to 10 bases. This CDR3 is 13 amino acids long. TCRdb's copy holds only in-frame clones and misses some; the assay was immunoSEQ multiplex PCR. The table lists about 39,000 clones, 93% of them singletons. The chain carries TRBV2 and TRBJ2-3, with a weak D call TRBD2 (6 bases). The sequencing here drew on CD4+ T cells from peripheral blood mononuclear cells, taken in the first trimester of pregnancy. This clonotype was obtained from a female donor with multiple sclerosis, enrolled in a pregnancy study. CDR3 loop: CASSRDLTDTQYF. The DNA of the CDR3 is TGTGCCAGCAGCAGGGACTTGACAGATACGCAGTATTTT.